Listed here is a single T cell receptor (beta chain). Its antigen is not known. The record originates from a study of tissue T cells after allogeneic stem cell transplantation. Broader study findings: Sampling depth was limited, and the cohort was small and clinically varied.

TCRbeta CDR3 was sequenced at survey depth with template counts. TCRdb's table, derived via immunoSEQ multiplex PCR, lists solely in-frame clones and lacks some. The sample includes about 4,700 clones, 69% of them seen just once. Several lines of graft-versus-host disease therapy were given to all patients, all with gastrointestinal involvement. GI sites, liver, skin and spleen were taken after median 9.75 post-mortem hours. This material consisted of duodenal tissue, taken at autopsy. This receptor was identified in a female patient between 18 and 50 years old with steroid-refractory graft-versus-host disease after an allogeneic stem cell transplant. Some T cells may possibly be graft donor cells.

CDR3 loop: CASSRARSYEQYF. CDR3 DNA: TGTGCCAGCAGCCGAGCGCGGTCCTACGAGCAGTACTTC. The chain is built from TRBV5-6 and TRBJ2-7; no firm D call. Germline V gene data show CDR1 as SGHDT and CDR2 as YYEEEE. Trimming cost V 4 bases and J 1 base, with 9 bases left between them. The CDR3 runs to 13 residues.